The following is a TCR beta chain sequence with its context. The sample comes from a study of blood T cell repertoires in COVID-19. The repertoire was sequenced with immunoSEQ multiplex PCR; TCRdb's copy has only in-frame clones and lacks some. The repertoire holds 150,000 to 200,000 clones, with 89% as singletons. Sample: peripheral blood. The receptor's source is a man aged 35-49 years with acute or convalescent COVID-19.

DNA for the CDR3: TGTGCCATCAGTGAGTCTGGGGCAGGGCCAGATACGCAGTATTTT. Protein sequence: CAISESGAGPDTQYF. The chain recombines TRBV10-3 with TRBJ2-3; a weak D match, TRBD1 (5 bases). CDR3 length equals 15 residues. Per germline, CDR1 ENHRY and CDR2 SYGVKD. V was shortened by 0 bases and J by 4 bases, with 11 bases between the two germline ends.